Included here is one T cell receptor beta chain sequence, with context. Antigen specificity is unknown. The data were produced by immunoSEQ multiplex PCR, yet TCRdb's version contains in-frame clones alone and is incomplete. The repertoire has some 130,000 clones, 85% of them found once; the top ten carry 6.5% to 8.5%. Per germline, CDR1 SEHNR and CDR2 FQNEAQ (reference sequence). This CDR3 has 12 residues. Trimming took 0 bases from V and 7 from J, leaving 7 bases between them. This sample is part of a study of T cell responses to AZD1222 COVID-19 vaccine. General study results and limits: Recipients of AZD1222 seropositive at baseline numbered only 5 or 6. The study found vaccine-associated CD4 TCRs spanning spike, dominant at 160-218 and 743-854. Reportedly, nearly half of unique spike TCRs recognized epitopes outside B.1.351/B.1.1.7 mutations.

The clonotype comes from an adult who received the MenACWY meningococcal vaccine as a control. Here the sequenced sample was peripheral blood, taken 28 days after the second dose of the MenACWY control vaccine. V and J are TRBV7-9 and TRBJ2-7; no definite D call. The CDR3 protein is CASSLAREEQYF. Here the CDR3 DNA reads TGTGCCAGCAGCTTAGCGCGAGAGGAGCAGTACTTC.